This TCR beta chain appears in the sequencing data of a study of T cells after posttransplantation cyclophosphamide. Cyclophosphamide on days +3 and +4 followed busulfan-fludarabine conditioning and a marrow graft. Measured with immunoSEQ multiplex PCR; TCRdb has only the in-frame clones, and not every one. Among about 6,800 clones, about 90% were seen once, and the ten largest hold approximately 13%. In regard to this clone: Its antigen remains unknown.

Study outcomes and limitations: Tissue-infiltrating T cells from skin or gut overlapped little with blood T cells. Donor-recipient repertoire similarity was low at 1-2 months, rising over year one. Recipient CMV seropositivity and CMV reactivation strongly tracked TRB clonality.

This sample comprised PBMCs, obtained less than 1,500 days after allogeneic stem cell transplant with posttransplant cyclophosphamide. The sequence derives from a female patient in her fifties or sixties who received an allogeneic stem cell transplant from a related donor, was CMV-positive, and had no GVHD. Some of these T cells may belong to the graft donor.

The CDR3 bases are TGTGCCAGCAGAGGCGGGACTTCTTACACAGATACGCAGTATTTT. Protein sequence: CASRGGTSYTDTQYF. This chain links TRBV4-2 with TRBJ2-3; perhaps TRBD2 as D (6 bases). The CDR3 runs to 15 residues. Germline loops: CDR1 LGHNA, CDR2 YNFKEQ. V lost 6 bases and J lost 2, with 15 bases in between.